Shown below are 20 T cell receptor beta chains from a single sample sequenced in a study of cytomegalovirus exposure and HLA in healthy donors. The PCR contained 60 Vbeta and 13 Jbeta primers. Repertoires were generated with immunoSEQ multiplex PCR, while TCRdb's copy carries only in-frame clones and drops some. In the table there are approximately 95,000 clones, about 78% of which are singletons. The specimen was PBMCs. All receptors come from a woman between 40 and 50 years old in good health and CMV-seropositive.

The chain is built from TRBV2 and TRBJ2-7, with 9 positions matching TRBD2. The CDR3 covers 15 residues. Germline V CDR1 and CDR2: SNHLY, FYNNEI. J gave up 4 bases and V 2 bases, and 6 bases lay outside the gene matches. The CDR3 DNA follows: TGTGCCAGCAGTGAATCCCTAGCGGGATTGTACGAGCAGTACTTC. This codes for CASSESLAGLYEQYF.

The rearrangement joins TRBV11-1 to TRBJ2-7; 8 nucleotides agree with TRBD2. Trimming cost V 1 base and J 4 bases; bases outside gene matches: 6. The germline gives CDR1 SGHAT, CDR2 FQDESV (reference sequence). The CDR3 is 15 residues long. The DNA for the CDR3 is TGTGCCAGCAGCTTAGACGGACTAGCAGATTACGAGCAGTACTTC. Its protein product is CASSLDGLADYEQYF.

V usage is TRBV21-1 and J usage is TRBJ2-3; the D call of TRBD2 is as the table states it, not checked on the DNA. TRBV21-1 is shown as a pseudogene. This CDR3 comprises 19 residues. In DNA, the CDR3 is TGTGCCAGCAGCAGAGACCCTAGCGGGAGGACCCCCTGCACAGATACGCAGTATTTT. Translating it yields CASSRDPSGRTPCTDTQYF.

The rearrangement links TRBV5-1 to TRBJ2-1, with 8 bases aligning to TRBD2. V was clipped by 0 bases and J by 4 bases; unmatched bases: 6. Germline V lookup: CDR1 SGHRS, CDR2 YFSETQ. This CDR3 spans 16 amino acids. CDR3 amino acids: CASSLGFGGGYNEQFF. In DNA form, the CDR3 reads TGCGCCAGCAGCTTGGGATTTGGCGGGGGGTACAATGAGCAGTTCTTC.

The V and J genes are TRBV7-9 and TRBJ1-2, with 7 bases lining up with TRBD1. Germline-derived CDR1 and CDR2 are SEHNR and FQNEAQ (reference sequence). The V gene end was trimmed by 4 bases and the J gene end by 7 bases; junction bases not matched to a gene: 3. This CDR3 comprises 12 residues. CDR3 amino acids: CASSSQGGGYTF. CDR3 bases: TGTGCCAGCAGCTCGCAGGGGGGTGGCTACACCTTC.

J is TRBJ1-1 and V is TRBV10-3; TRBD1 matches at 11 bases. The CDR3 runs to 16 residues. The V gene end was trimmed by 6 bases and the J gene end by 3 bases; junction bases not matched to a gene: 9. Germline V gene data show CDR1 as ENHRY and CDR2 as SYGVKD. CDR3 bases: TGTGCCATCAGGCCGCGGACAGGGGGCGAGGACACTGAAGCTTTCTTT. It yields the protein CAIRPRTGGEDTEAFF.

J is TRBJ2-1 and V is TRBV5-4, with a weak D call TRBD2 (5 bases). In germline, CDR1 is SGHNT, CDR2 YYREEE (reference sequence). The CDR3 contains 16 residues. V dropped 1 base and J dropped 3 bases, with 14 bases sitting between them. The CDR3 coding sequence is TGTGCCAGCAGCTTGAGGAGGCCGGTTGGCTACAATGAGCAGTTCTTC. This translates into CASSLRRPVGYNEQFF.

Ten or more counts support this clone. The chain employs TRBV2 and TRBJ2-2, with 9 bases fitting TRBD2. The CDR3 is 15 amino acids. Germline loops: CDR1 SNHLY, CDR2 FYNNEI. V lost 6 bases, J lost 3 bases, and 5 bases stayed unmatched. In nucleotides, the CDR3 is TGTGCCAGCAGGTGGACTAGCGAGTACACCGGGGAGCTGTTTTTT. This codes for CASRWTSEYTGELFF.

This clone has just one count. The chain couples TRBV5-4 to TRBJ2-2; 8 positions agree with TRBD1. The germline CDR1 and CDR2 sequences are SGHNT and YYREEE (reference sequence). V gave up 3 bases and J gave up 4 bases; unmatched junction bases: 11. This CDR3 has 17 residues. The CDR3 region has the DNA TGTGCCAGCAGCTACGATCTACCGGGACAGGTCACCGGGGAGCTGTTTTTT. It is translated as CASSYDLPGQVTGELFF.

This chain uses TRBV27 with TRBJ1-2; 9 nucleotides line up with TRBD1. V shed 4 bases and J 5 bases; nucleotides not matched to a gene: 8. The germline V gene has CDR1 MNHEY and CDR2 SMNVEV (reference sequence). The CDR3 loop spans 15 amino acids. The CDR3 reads CASSSGTGRRYGYTF. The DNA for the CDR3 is TGTGCCAGCAGTTCGGGGACAGGGCGTCGATATGGCTACACCTTC.

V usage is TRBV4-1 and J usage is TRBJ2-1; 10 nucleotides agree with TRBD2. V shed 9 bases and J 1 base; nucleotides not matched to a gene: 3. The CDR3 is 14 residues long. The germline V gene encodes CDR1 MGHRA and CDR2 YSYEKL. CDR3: CASGLAVSYNEQFF. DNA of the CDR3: TGCGCCAGTGGACTAGCGGTTTCCTACAATGAGCAGTTCTTC.

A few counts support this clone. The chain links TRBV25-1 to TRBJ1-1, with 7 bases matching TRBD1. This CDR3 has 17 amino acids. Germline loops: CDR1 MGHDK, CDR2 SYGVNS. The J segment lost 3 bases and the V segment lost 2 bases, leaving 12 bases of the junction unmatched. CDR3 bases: TGTGCCAGCAGTGAACCCACTACAGGGGCTTACGACACTGAAGCTTTCTTT. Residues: CASSEPTTGAYDTEAFF.

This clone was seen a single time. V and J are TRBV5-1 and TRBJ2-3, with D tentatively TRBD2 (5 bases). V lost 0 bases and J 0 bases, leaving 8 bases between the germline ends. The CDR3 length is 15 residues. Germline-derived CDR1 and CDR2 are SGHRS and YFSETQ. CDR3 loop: CASSLVSGSTDTQYF. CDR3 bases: TGCGCCAGCAGCTTGGTCAGCGGTAGCACAGATACGCAGTATTTT.

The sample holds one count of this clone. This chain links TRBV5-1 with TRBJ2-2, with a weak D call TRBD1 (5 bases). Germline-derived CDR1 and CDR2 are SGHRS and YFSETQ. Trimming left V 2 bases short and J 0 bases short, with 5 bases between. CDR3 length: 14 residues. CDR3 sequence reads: CASSLQANTGELFF. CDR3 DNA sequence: TGCGCCAGCAGCTTACAGGCGAACACCGGGGAGCTGTTTTTT.

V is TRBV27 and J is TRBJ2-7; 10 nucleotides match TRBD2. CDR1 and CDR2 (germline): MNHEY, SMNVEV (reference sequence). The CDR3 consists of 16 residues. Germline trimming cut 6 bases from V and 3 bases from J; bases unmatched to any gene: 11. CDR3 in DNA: TGTGCCAGCAGCATAGGGAGGGGACTAGCGCGCTACGAGCAGTACTTC. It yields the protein CASSIGRGLARYEQYF.

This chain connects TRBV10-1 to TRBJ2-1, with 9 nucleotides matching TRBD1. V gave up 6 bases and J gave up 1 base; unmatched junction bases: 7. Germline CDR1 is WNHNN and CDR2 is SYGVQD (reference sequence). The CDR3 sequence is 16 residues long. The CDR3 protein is CASSYSGTGSYNEQFF. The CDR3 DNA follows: TGCGCCAGCAGCTATTCCGGGACAGGGTCCTACAATGAGCAGTTCTTC.

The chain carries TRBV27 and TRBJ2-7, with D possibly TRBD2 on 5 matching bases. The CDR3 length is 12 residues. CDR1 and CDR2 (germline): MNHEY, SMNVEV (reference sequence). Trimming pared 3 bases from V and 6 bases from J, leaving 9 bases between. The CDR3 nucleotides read TGTGCCAGCAGTTTTTTGGCGGGCGAGCAGTACTTC. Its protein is CASSFLAGEQYF.

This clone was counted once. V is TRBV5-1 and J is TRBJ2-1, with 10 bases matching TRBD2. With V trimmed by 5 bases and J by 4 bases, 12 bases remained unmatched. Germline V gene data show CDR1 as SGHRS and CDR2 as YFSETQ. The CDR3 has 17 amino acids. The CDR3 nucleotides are TGCGCCAGCAGACCCCTATGGACTAGCGGTTCTTACAATGAGCAGTTCTTC. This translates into CASRPLWTSGSYNEQFF.

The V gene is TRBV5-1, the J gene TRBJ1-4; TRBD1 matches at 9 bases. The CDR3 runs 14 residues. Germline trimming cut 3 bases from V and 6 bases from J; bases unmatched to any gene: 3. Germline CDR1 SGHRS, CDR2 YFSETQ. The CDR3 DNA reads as TGCGCCAGCAGCTCACAGGGGGCATATGAAAAACTGTTTTTT. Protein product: CASSSQGAYEKLFF.

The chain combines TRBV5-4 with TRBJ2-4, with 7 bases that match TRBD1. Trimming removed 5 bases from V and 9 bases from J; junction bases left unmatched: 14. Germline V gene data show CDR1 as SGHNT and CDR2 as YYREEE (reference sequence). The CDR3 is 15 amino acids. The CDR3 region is CASSSTQGMSSIQYF. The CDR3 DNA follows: TGTGCCAGCAGTAGCACACAGGGGATGAGCAGCATTCAGTACTTC. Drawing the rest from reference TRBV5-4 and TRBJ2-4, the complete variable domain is ETGVTQSPTHLIKTRGQQVTLRCSSQSGHNTVSWYQQALGQGPQFIFQYYREEENGRGNFPPRFSGLQFPNYSSELNVNALELDDSALYLCASSSTQGMSSIQYFGAGTRLSVL.